Sequencing of this T cell receptor (beta chain) was carried out in a study of regulatory T cells in long-lasting Graves disease. Study-wide results and limits: Segments TRBV28, TRBJ1-2 and TRBJ2-5 showed preferential usage in persistent disease.

Arm-PCR with iRepertoire HTBI primers amplified the CDR3 regions for these TCR beta libraries. TCRdb re-called the multiplex PCR reads with MiXCR, one entry per CDR3 protein. In the table there are 450,000 to 600,000 distinct CDR3 sequences, 15% to 20% of which are singletons. Time point here: newly diagnosed GD, antithyroid drugs for less than 3 months. Extracted PBMC RNA gave rise to the TCR library. With regard to this clonotype: What it binds is unknown.

Trimming shortened V by 0 bases and J by 6 bases, and 12 bases separated the two germline ends. The CDR3 has 15 amino acids. Germline CDR1 LGHNA, CDR2 YNFKEQ. The sample was also reused in another study, on T cells in Graves' hyperthyroidism and ophthalmopathy. According to that study: Not enrolled were patients with uncontrolled infection, other autoimmune disease, pregnancy or lactation. Model output signaled ophthalmopathy a median about seven months ahead of onset.

The receptor's source is a man aged 35 to 55 with Graves disease. The chain is built from TRBV4-2 and TRBJ2-1; D is uncertain. The material was peripheral blood mononuclear cells (PBMCs), obtained at new diagnosis, from a patient treated with antithyroid drugs. The CDR3 DNA follows: TGTGCCAGCAGCCAAGAGTTACGACAAGGCAATGAGCAGTTCTTC. Its protein product is CASSQELRQGNEQFF.